This TCR beta chain emerged from a study of blood T cell repertoires in COVID-19. Study overall: There were acute and convalescent COVID-19 samples, and they came from the United States, Italy and Spain. In each case, the material was cDNA or gDNA derived from T cells, B-cell-depleted T cells, or PBMCs.

Profiled with immunoSEQ multiplex PCR; TCRdb holds only in-frame clones, not every one. The table includes about 180,000 clones, 60% to 80% detected once. Germline loops: CDR1 SNHLY, CDR2 FYNNEI. The CDR3 is made up of 14 amino acids. Trimming pared 8 bases from V and 7 bases from J, leaving 15 bases between. Sequencing was performed on peripheral blood. The sequence was collected from a woman in her 70s with acute or convalescent COVID-19. The chain joins TRBV2 to TRBJ1-6; D unresolved. CDR3 in DNA: TGTGCCAGCGGAAACCTTAAGACAAATTCACCCCTCCACTTT. Translating gives CASGNLKTNSPLHF. The entire variable domain, with the rest obtained from reference TRBV2 and TRBJ1-6, is as follows: EPEVTQTPSHQVTQMGQEVILRCVPISNHLYFYWYRQILGQKVEFLVSFYNNEISEKSEIFDDQFSVERPDGSNFTLKIRSTKLEDSAMYFCASGNLKTNSPLHFGNGTRLTVT.